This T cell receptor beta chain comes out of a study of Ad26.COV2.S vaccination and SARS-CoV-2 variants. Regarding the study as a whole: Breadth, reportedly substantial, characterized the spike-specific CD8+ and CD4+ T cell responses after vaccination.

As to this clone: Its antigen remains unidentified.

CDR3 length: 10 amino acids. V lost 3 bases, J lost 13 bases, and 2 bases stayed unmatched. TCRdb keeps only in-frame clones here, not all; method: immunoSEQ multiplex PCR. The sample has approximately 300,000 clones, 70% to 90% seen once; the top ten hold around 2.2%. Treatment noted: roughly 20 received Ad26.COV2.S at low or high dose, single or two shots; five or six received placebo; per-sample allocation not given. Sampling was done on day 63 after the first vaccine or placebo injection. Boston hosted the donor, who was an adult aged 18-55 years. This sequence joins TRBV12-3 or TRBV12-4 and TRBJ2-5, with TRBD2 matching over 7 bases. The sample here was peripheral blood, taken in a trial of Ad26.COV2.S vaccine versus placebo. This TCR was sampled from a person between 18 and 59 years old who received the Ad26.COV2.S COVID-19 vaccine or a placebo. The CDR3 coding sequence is TGTGCCAGCAGTTTTAAGCGGGGGTACTTC. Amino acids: CASSFKRGYF.